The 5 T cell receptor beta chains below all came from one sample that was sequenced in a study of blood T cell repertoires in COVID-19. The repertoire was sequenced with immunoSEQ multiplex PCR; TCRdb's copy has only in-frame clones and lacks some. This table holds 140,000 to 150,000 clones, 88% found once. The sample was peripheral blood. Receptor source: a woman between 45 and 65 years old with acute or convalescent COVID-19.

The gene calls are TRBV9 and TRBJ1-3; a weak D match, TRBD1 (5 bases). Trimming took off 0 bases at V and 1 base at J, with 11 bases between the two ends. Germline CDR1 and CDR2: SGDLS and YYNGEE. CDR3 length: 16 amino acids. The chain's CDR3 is CASSVEPQGSGNTIYF. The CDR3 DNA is TGTGCCAGCAGCGTAGAGCCCCAGGGATCTGGAAACACCATATATTTT. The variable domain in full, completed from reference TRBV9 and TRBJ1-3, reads DSGVTQTPKHLITATGQRVTLRCSPRSGDLSVYWYQQSLDQGLQFLIQYYNGEERAKGNILERFSAQQFPDLHSELNLSSLELGDSALYFCASSVEPQGSGNTIYFGEGSWLTVV.

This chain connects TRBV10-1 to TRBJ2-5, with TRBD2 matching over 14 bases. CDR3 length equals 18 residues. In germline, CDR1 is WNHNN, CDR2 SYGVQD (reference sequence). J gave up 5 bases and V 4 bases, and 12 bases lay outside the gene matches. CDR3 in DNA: TGCGCCAGCAGTGCTGCGGGACTAGCGGGAGACGAGCGGGAGACCCAGTACTTC. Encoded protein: CASSAAGLAGDERETQYF.

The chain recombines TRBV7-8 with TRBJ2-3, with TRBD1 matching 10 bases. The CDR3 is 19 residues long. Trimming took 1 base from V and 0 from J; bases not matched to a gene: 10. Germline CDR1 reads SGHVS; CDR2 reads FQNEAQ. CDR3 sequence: CASSLGGDRGPTSTDTQYF. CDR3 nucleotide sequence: TGTGCCAGCAGCTTAGGGGGGGACAGGGGACCAACTAGCACAGATACGCAGTATTTT.

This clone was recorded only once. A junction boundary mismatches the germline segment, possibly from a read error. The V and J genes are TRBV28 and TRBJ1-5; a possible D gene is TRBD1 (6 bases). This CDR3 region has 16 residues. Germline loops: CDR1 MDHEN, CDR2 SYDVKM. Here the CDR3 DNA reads TGTGCCAGCACTTTAGATGGGACATATAGCAATCAGCCCCAGCATTTT. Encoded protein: CASTLDGTYSNQPQHF. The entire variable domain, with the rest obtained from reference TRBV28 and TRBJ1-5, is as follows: DVKVTQSSRYLVKRTGEKVFLECVQDMDHENMFWYRQDPGLGLRLIYFSYDVKMKEKGDIPEGYSVSREKKERFSLILESASTNQTSMYLCASTLDGTYSNQPQHFGDGTRLSIL.

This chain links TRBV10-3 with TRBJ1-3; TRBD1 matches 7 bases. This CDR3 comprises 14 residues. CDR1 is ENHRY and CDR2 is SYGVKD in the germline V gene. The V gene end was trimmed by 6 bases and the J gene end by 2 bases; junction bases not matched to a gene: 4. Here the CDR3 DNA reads TGTGCCATCAGAAGGGACAGTCCTGGAAACACCATATATTTT. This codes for CAIRRDSPGNTIYF.